Included here is one T cell receptor (beta chain) sequence, with context. Its target is not known. The data were taken from a study of shared clonotypes between healthy human individuals. Here immunoSEQ multiplex PCR was the method, and the copy in TCRdb shows in-frame clones only, minus some. Of millions of clones listed, about 95% were seen once; the top ten hold 0.13%. The CDR3 covers 15 residues. Germline assignment: CDR1 SGHRS and CDR2 YFSETQ. Trimming cost V 4 bases and J 7 bases; bases outside gene matches: 11. Overall study findings and caveats: At large depth, rarefaction still showed sorted-subset sequencing to be incomplete. The study found lower generation probabilities in non-shared clonotypes than in those shared by all four donors.

The origin of this receptor is a man younger than 35 in good health. Material for sequencing was naive CD4+ T cells sorted from blood. Subset: CD45RA+ positively selected. V gene TRBV5-1 combines with J gene TRBJ1-5, with 7 bases aligning to TRBD1. This CDR3 is CASSPTGEQWQPQHF. CDR3 in DNA: TGCGCCAGCAGCCCAACAGGGGAACAATGGCAGCCCCAGCATTTT.